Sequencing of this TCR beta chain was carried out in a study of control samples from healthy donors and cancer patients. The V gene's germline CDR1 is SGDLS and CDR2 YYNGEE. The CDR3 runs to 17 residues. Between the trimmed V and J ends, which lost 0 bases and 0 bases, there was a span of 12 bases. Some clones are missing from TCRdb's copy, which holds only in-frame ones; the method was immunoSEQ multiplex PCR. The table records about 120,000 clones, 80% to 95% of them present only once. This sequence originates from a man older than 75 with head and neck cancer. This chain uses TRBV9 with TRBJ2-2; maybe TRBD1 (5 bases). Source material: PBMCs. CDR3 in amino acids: CASSVGPTGSNTGELFF. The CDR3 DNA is TGTGCCAGCAGCGTAGGGCCCACAGGATCGAACACCGGGGAGCTGTTTTTT.